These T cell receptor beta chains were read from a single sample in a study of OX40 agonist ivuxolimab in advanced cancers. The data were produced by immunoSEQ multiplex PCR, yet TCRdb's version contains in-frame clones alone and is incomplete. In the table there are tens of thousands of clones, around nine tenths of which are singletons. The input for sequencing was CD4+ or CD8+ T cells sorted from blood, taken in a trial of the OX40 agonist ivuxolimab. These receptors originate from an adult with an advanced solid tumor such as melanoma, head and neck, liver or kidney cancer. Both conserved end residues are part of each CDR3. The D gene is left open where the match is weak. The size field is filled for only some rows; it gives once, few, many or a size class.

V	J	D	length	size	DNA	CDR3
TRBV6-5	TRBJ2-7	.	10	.	TGTGCCAGCAGCCCCTACGAGCAGTACTTC	CASSPYEQYF
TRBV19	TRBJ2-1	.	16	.	TGTGCCAGTAGACAAGGGGGGGGCACCTCCTACAATGAGCAGTTCTTC	CASRQGGGTSYNEQFF
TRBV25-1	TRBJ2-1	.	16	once	TGTGCCAGCAGTGAATTGCCCACAGGAGAGGCGAATGAGCAGTTCTTC	CASSELPTGEANEQFF
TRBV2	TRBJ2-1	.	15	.	TGTGCCAGCAGTTACCGGGACCTAGGGTACAATGAGCAGTTCTTC	CASSYRDLGYNEQFF
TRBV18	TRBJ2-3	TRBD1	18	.	TGTGCCAGCTCACCAAGCGGACAGGGGGCATGGGGCACAGATACGCAGTATTTT	CASSPSGQGAWGTDTQYF
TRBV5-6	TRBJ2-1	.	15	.	TGTGCCAGCAGCTTGGGGGTGGGCCCTAACAATGAGCAGTTCTTC	CASSLGVGPNNEQFF
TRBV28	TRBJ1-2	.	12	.	TGTGCCAGCAGCTTCATGGGGCATGGCTACACCTTC	CASSFMGHGYTF
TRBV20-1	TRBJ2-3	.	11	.	TGCAGTGCACACTCGTTAGATACGCAGTATTTT	CSAHSLDTQYF
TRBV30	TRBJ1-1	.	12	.	TGTGCCTGGAGTGCCCTGGGTGGTGAAGCTTTCTTT	CAWSALGGEAFF
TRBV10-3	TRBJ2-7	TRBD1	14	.	TGTGCCATCAGTGAGCCGGACAGGGGTTCTGGGCAGTACTTC	CAISEPDRGSGQYF
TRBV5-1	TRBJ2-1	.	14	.	TGCGCCAGCAGCTTGAAGGGTCTGGGGGATGAGCAGTTCTTC	CASSLKGLGDEQFF
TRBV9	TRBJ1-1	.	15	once	TGTGCCAGCAGCGTAGGAGGGTTCGGAGGCACTGAAGCTTTCTTT	CASSVGGFGGTEAFF
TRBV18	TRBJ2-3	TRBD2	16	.	TGTGCCAGCTCACCATGGGGAACTAGCGGCACAGATACGCAGTATTTT	CASSPWGTSGTDTQYF
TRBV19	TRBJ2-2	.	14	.	TGTGCCAGTAGTATGGGATTGAACACCGGGGAGCTGTTTTTT	CASSMGLNTGELFF
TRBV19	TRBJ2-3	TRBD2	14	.	TGTGCCAGTATGGCAAGCGGGAGGCCAGATACGCAGTATTTT	CASMASGRPDTQYF
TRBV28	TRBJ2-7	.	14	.	TGTGCCAGCAGTTTTCGCAGGGGGGGCTACGAGCAGTACTTC	CASSFRRGGYEQYF
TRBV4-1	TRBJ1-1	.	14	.	TGCGCCAGCAGCCAGGGATCGGACGGGCGTGAAGCTTTCTTT	CASSQGSDGREAFF
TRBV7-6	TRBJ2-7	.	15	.	TGTGCCAGCAGCTTAGCAGCAAACAGCTTCTACGAGCAGTACTTC	CASSLAANSFYEQYF
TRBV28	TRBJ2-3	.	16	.	TGTGCCAGCAGTTCCTTGCCCCACCGACTCACAGATACGCAGTATTTT	CASSSLPHRLTDTQYF
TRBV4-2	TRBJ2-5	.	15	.	TGTGCCAGCAGCCAGGGCTTCGGATCCCAAGAGACCCAGTACTTC	CASSQGFGSQETQYF
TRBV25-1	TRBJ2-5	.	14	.	TGTGCCAGCAGTGATCCGCAGGGAGGAGAGACCCAGTACTTC	CASSDPQGGETQYF
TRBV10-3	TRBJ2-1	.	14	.	TGTGCCATCAAAAGGGCGGCGCTATACAATGAGCAGTTCTTC	CAIKRAALYNEQFF
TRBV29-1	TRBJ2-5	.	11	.	TGCAGCCACCAGGGTAGGGGGACCCAGTACTTC	CSHQGRGTQYF
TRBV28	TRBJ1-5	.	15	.	TGTGCCAGCAGTATCACAGGGTTTAGCAATCAGCCCCAGCATTTT	CASSITGFSNQPQHF
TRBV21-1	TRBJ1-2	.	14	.	TGTGCCAGCAGCGACCGGAGGGGGGGAAAAGGCTACACCTTC	CASSDRRGGKGYTF
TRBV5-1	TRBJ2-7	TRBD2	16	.	TGCGCCAGCAGCTTTTTATGGACTAGCGGGGAATACGAGCAGTACTTC	CASSFLWTSGEYEQYF
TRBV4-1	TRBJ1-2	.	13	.	TGCGCCAGCAGCCATACAGGCCACTATGGCTACACCTTC	CASSHTGHYGYTF
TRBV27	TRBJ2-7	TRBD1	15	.	TGTGCCAGCAGTCCCCTGGACAGGACCCCCTACGAGCAGTACTTC	CASSPLDRTPYEQYF
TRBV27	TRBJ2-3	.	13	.	TGTGCCAGCACCCTCGGTCCCCTAGATACGCAGTATTTT	CASTLGPLDTQYF
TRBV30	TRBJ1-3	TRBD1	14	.	TGTGCCTACGCTACAGGGGTGGGAGGAAACACCATATATTTT	CAYATGVGGNTIYF
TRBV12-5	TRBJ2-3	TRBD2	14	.	TGTGCTAGTGGGCCGGGAGGTAGCACAGATACGCAGTATTTT	CASGPGGSTDTQYF
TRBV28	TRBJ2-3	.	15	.	TGTGCCAGCAGTCTGGGGTTCTCTAGCACAGATACGCAGTATTTT	CASSLGFSSTDTQYF
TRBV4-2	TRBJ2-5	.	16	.	TGTGCCAGCAGCCCCTATCTGGGGCCGGGCGGCGAGACCCAGTACTTC	CASSPYLGPGGETQYF
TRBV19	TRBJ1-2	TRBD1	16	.	TGTGCCAGTAGTACGACCCGACAGGGGGGGAACTATGGCTACACCTTC	CASSTTRQGGNYGYTF
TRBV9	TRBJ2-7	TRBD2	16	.	TGTGCCAGCAGCGTAGGACTAGCGGGAGTATTCTACGAGCAGTACTTC	CASSVGLAGVFYEQYF
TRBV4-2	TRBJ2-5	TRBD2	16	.	TGTGCCAGCAGCCAAGCCTCGCTAGCGGCTCAAGAGACCCAGTACTTC	CASSQASLAAQETQYF
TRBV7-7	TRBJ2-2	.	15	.	TGTGCCAGCAGCTTAGACTTACCGGGGTTCGGGGAGCTGTTTTTT	CASSLDLPGFGELFF
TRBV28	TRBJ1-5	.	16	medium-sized	TGTGCCAGCACCGCGAGTCTGGTAGATAGCAATCAGCCCCAGCATTTT	CASTASLVDSNQPQHF
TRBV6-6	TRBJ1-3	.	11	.	TGTGCCAGCAAATCTGGAAACACCATATATTTT	CASKSGNTIYF
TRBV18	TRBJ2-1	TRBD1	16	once	TGTGCCAGCTCACCACCGACAGGGGGATCATACAATGAGCAGTTCTTC	CASSPPTGGSYNEQFF
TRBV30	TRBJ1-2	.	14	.	TGTGCCTGGAGTCACTATACAGGCCACTATGGCTACACCTTC	CAWSHYTGHYGYTF
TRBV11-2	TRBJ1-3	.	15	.	TGTGCCAGCAGCGTAGCTGGGTACTCTGGAAACACCATATATTTT	CASSVAGYSGNTIYF
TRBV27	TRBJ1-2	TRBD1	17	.	TGTGCCAGCAGGTTGGACAGGGGGCTAGGTTTGGACTATGGCTACACCTTC	CASRLDRGLGLDYGYTF
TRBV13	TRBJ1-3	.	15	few	TGTGCCAGCAGCTCACCGACTTTCTCTGGAAACACCATATATTTT	CASSSPTFSGNTIYF
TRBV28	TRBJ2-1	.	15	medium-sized	TGTGCCAGCAGTTTAGTGGGCAGCTCCTACAATGAGCAGTTCTTC	CASSLVGSSYNEQFF
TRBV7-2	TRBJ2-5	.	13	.	TGTGCCAGCAGCTTAGCGAGCGCGGAGACCCAGTACTTC	CASSLASAETQYF
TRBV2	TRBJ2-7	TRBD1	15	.	TGTGCCAGCAGCCCCTATACAGGGGCCCTTTACGAGCAGTACTTC	CASSPYTGALYEQYF
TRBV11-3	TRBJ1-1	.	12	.	TGTGCCAGCAGCTTATCAGGCCCTGAAGCTTTCTTT	CASSLSGPEAFF
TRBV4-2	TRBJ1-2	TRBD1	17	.	TGTGCCAGCAGCCAAGGCACATTCCGGGACAGAAACCATGGCTACACCTTC	CASSQGTFRDRNHGYTF
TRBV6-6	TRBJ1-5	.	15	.	TGTGCCAGCAGCCCAGACTCTTATAGCAATCAGCCCCAGCATTTT	CASSPDSYSNQPQHF
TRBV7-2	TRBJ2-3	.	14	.	TGTGCCAGCAGCTTCTCAAGGGGTCCAGATACGCAGTATTTT	CASSFSRGPDTQYF
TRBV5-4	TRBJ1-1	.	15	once	TGTGCCAGCAGCGCGGCCCGACAGATGAACACTGAAGCTTTCTTT	CASSAARQMNTEAFF
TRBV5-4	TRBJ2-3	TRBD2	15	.	TGTGCCAGCAGCTTGGTTGGCGGGAGTGTAGATACGCAGTATTTT	CASSLVGGSVDTQYF
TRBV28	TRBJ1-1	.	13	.	TGTGCCAGCAGTCCCCCCGGGGGCACTGAAGCTTTCTTT	CASSPPGGTEAFF
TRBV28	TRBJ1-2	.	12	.	TGTGCCAGCAGTTTAGACGGCTATGGCTACACCTTC	CASSLDGYGYTF
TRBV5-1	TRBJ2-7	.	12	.	TGCGCCAGCAGCTTGGGTTTCTACGAGCAGTACTTC	CASSLGFYEQYF
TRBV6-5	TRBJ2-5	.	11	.	TGTGCCCCCTCCTGCTCGGAGACCCAGTACTTC	CAPSCSETQYF
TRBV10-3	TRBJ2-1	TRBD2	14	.	TGTGCCATCAGTGGGCTAGCGGGTAGGCCTGAGCAGTTCTTC	CAISGLAGRPEQFF
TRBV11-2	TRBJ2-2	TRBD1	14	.	TGTGCCAGTTTCGCCGAGGGGGCTCAAGGGGAGCTGTTTTTT	CASFAEGAQGELFF